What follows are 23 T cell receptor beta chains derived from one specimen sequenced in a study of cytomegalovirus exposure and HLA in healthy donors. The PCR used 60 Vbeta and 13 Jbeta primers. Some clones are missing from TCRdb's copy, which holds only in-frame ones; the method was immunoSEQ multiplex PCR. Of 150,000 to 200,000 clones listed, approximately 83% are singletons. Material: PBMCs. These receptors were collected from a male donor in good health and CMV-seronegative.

For the CDR3, the DNA is TGTGCCAGCGGCTCTCAGGGGGCGACTAACTATGGCTACACCTTC. Residues: CASGSQGATNYGYTF. V is TRBV16 and J is TRBJ1-2; 8 bases align to TRBD1. The germline CDR1 and CDR2 sequences are KGHSY and FQNENV. V was clipped by 8 bases and J by 0 bases; unmatched bases: 8. The length of the CDR3 is 15 residues.

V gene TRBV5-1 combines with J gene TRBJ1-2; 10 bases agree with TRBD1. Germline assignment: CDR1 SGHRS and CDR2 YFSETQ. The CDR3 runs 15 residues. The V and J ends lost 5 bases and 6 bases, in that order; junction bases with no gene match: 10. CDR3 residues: CASRLTPGQGHGYTF. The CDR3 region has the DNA TGCGCCAGCAGACTCACCCCGGGACAGGGGCATGGCTACACCTTC.

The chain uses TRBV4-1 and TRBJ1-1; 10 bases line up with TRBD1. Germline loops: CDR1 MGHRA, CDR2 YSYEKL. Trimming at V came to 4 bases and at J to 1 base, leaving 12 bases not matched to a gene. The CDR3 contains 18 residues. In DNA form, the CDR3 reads TGCGCCAGCAGCCCGCCGCCGGGACAGGGGAAAGGGAACACTGAAGCTTTCTTT. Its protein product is CASSPPPGQGKGNTEAFF.

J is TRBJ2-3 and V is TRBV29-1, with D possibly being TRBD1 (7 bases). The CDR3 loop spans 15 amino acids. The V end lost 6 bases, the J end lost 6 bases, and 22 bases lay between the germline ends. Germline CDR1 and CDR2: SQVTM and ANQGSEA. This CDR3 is CSVGRDSRRGDTQYF. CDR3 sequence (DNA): TGCAGCGTGGGACGGGACAGCCGGAGGGGGGATACGCAGTATTTT.

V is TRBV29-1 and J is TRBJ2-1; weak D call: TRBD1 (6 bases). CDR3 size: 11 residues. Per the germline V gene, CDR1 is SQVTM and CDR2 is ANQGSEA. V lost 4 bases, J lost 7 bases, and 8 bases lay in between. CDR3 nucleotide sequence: TGCAGCGTTGTCAGGGGAAATGAGCAGTTCTTC. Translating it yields CSVVRGNEQFF.

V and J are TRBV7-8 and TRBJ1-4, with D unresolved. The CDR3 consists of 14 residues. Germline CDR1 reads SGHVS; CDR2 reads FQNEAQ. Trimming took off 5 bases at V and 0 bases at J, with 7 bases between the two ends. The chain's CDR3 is CASSRTTTNEKLFF. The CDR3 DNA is TGTGCCAGCAGCAGAACTACAACTAATGAAAAACTGTTTTTT. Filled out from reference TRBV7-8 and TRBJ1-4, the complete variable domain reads GAGVSQSPRYKVAKRGQDVALRCDPISGHVSLFWYQQALGQGPEFLTYFQNEAQLDKSGLPSDRFFAERPEGSVSTLKIQRTQQEDSAVYLCASSRTTTNEKLFFGSGTQLSVL.

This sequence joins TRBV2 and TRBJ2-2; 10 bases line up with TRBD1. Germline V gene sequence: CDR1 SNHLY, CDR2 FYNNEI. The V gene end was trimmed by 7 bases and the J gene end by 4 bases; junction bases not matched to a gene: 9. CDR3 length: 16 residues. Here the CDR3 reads CASKETGGLGTGELFF. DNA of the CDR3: TGTGCCAGCAAAGAGACAGGGGGCCTAGGCACCGGGGAGCTGTTTTTT.

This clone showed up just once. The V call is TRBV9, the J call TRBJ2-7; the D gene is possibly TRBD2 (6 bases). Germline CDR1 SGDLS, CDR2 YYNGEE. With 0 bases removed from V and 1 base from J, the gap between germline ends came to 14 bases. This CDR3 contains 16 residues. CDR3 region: CASSVGTNPYSYEQYF. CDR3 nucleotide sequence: TGTGCCAGCAGCGTAGGGACTAACCCCTATTCCTACGAGCAGTACTTC.

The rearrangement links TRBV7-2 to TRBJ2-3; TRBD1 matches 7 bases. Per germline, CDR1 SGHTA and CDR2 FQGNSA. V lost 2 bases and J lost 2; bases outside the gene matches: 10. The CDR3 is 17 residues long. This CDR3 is CASSLRGPGTATDTQYF. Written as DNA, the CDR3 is TGTGCCAGCAGCTTAAGGGGGCCCGGGACAGCCACAGATACGCAGTATTTT.

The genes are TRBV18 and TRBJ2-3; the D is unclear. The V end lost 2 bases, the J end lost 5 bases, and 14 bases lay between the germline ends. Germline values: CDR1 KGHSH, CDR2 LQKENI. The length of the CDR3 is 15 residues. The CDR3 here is CASSPDSPAEDTQYF. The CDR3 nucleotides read TGTGCCAGCTCACCAGACTCCCCCGCGGAAGATACGCAGTATTTT.

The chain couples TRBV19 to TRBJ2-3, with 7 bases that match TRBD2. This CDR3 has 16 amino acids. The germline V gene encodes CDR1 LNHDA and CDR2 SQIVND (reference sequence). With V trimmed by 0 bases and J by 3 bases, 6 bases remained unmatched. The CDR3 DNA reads TGTGCCAGTAGTATAGATACTGCGGGAGCGACAGATACGCAGTATTTT. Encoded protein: CASSIDTAGATDTQYF.

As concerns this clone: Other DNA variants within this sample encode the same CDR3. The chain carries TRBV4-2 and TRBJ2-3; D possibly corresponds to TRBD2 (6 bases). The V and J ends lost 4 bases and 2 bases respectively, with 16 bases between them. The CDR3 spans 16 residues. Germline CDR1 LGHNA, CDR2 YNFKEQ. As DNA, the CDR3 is TGTGCCAGCAGCCCTGGGGCAGCGGGTTTCACAGATACGCAGTATTTT. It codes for CASSPGAAGFTDTQYF.

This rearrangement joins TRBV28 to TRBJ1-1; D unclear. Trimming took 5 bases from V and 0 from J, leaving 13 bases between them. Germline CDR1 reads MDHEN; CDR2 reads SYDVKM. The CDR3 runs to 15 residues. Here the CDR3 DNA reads TGTGCCAGCAGTCGGCCAGGCTATATGAACACTGAAGCTTTCTTT. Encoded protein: CASSRPGYMNTEAFF.

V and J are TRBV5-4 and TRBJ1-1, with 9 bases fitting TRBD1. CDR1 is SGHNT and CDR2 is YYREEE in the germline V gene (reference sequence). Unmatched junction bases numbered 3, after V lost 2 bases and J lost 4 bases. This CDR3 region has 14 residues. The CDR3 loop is CASSFPTGGTEAFF. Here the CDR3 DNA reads TGTGCCAGCAGCTTCCCGACAGGGGGCACTGAAGCTTTCTTT.

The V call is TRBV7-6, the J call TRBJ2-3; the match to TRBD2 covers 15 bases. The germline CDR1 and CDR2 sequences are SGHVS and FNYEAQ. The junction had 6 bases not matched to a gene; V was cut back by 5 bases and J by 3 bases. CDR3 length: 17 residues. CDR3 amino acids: CASSPGLAGGITDTQYF. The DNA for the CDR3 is TGTGCCAGCAGCCCTGGACTAGCGGGAGGGATTACAGATACGCAGTATTTT. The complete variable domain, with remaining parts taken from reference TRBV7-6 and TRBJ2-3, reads GAGVSQSPRYKVTKRGQDVALRCDPISGHVSLYWYRQALGQGPEFLTYFNYEAQQDKSGLPNDRFSAERPEGSISTLTIQRTEQRDSAMYRCASSPGLAGGITDTQYFGPGTRLTVL.

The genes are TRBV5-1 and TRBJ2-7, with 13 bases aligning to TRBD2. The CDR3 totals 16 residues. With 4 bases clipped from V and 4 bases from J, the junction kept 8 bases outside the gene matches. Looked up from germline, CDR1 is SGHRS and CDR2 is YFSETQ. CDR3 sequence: CASSTTSGGARYEQYF. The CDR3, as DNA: TGCGCCAGCAGCACAACTAGCGGGGGGGCTCGGTACGAGCAGTACTTC. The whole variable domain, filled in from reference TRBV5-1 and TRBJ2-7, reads KAGVTQTPRYLIKTRGQQVTLSCSPISGHRSVSWYQQTPGQGLQFLFEYFSETQRNKGNFPGRFSGRQFSNSRSEMNVSTLELGDSALYLCASSTTSGGARYEQYFGPGTRLTVT.

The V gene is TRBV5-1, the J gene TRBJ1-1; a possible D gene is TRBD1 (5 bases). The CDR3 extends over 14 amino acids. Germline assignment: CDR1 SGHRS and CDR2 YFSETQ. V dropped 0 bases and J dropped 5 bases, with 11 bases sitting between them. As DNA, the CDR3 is TGCGCCAGCAGCTTGGAGGGGCTGGAGACTGAAGCTTTCTTT. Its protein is CASSLEGLETEAFF.

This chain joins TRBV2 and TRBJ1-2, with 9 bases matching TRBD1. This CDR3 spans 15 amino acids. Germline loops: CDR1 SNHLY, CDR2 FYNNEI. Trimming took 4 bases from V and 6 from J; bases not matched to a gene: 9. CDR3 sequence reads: CASSGTGATPDGYTF. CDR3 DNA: TGTGCCAGCAGTGGGACAGGGGCCACGCCGGATGGCTACACCTTC.

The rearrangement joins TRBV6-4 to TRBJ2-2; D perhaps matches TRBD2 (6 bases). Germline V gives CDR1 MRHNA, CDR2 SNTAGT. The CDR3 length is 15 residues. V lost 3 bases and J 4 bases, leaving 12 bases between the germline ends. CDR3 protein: CASSEGREPTGELFF. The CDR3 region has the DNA TGTGCCAGCAGTGAGGGACGGGAGCCCACCGGGGAGCTGTTTTTT.

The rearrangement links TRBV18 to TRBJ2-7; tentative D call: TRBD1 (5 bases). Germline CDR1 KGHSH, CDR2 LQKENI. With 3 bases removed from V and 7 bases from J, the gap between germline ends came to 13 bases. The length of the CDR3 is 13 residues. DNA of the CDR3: TGTGCCAGCTCACCCGACAGTTTTGGTGAGCAGTACTTC. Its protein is CASSPDSFGEQYF.

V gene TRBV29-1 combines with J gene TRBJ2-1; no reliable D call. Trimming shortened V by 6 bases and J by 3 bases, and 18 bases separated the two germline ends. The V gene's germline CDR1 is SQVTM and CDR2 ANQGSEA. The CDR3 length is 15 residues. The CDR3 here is CSVYDSNNDYNEQFF. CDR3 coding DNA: TGCAGCGTCTATGACTCGAATAATGACTACAATGAGCAGTTCTTC.

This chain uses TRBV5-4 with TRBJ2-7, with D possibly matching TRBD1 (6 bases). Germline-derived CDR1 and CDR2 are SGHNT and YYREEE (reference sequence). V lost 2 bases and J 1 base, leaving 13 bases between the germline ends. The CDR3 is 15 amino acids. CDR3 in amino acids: CASSFSRDNSYEQYF. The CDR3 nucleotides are TGTGCCAGCAGCTTCAGCCGGGACAATTCCTACGAGCAGTACTTC.

The CDR3 DNA is TGTGCCAGCAGCTCAGGTCATACCATTTCATACGAGCAGTACTTC. This codes for CASSSGHTISYEQYF. The chain employs TRBV28 and TRBJ2-7; D remains unclear. The germline CDR1 and CDR2 sequences are MDHEN and SYDVKM. CDR3 length: 15 amino acids. The V and J ends lost 6 bases and 4 bases respectively, with 19 bases between them.